This TCR beta chain is drawn from a study of Graves' ophthalmopathy and Graves' hyperthyroidism. Overall study results and limits: Appearing in blood as well were most expanded thyroid clonotypes above 0.001 frequency. In predicting ophthalmopathy progression, the model reached 70.59% sensitivity and 72.22% specificity.

Germline CDR1 reads DFQATT; CDR2 reads SNEGSKA (reference sequence). This CDR3 comprises 13 residues. Trimming pared 4 bases from V and 2 bases from J, leaving 11 bases between. Recruitment covered hyperthyroidism patients aged 18 to 65 whose new diagnosis was of under 2 months' duration. Patients were left out if they had other autoimmune diseases, uncontrolled infections, pregnancy or lactation. The authors amplified TCR beta CDR3 regions, and they did so from RNA transcripts for repertoire sequencing. An opening RT-PCR round employed HTBI primers and preceded a second-round multiplex PCR. TCRdb used MiXCR to reprocess the multiplex PCR reads, holding one entry per CDR3 protein. There are about 1.1 million distinct CDR3 sequences in the sample; about 40% occur only once, and over 8.5% lies in the top ten. This clonotype turned up a few times. Antigen unknown.

The J gene is TRBJ1-2, the V gene TRBV20-1; tentative D call: TRBD1 (6 bases). Sequencing was performed on peripheral blood or thyroid tissue (not recorded which). This receptor was taken from an adult man with Graves' hyperthyroidism. The CDR3 nucleotides read TGCAGTGCTACTCAGGGGTTAAACTATGGCTACACCTTC. Protein sequence: CSATQGLNYGYTF.